This passage covers 24 T cell receptor beta chains from one sample sequenced in a study of response to subunit inactivated influenza vaccine. TCRdb recomputed calls from the RT-PCR reads with MiXCR, one row per CDR3 protein. Seen here are roughly 700,000 distinct CDR3 sequences, 14% observed once, and the top ten hold 6.5% to 8.5%. This specimen consisted of PBMCs from blood, obtained approximately 15 days before vaccination. The receptors originated from a man over 45 who received an inactivated influenza vaccine.

This clonotype turned up a few times. V and J are TRBV7-2 and TRBJ2-3, with unresolved D. Germline V lookup: CDR1 SGHTA, CDR2 FQGNSA. The CDR3 consists of 16 residues. V was cut by 0 bases and J by 2 bases, with 12 bases left in between. CDR3 bases: TGTGCCAGCAGCTTAGCTAGGCCCTCGGCCACAGATACGCAGTATTTT. It codes for CASSLARPSATDTQYF.

The chain carries TRBV7-3 and TRBJ2-7, with D unresolved. CDR1 SGHTA and CDR2 FQGTGA come from the germline V gene. CDR3 length: 15 amino acids. Trimming removed 3 bases from V and 1 base from J, with 13 bases in between. CDR3 residues: CASSLTAVDSYEQYF. The CDR3 bases are TGTGCCAGCAGCTTGACCGCTGTCGATTCCTACGAGCAGTACTTC.

The CDR3 nucleotides are TGTGCCAGCAGTTACTCGGCCAGGGGCGATCAGCCCCAGCATTTT. Translated: CASSYSARGDQPQHF. The V call is TRBV6-2 or TRBV6-3, the J call TRBJ1-5; D is perhaps TRBD1 (6 bases). Per germline, CDR1 MNHEY and CDR2 SVGEGT. The CDR3 is 15 amino acids. Trimming removed 0 bases from V and 5 bases from J, with 11 bases in between.

This chain joins TRBV12-3 or TRBV12-4 and TRBJ1-5, with 7 bases lining up with TRBD1. J lost 6 bases, V lost 3 bases, and 5 bases had no gene match. CDR3 length: 14 amino acids. The CDR3 sequence: CASSFQTGTQPQHF. The CDR3 DNA sequence: TGTGCCAGCAGTTTCCAGACAGGGACTCAGCCCCAGCATTTT.

This clonotype was counted only a few times. V is TRBV4-1 and J is TRBJ1-1; D ambiguous. The V end lost 4 bases, the J end lost 0 bases, and 12 bases lay between the germline ends. Germline V lookup: CDR1 MGHRA, CDR2 YSYEKL. CDR3 length equals 15 residues. The CDR3 nucleotides are TGCGCCAGCAGCCGCATCGTAGAGGTGAACACTGAAGCTTTCTTT. Amino acids: CASSRIVEVNTEAFF.

The J gene is TRBJ2-5, the V gene TRBV28; D gene uncertain. Germline CDR1 reads MDHEN; CDR2 reads SYDVKM. Trimming shortened V by 6 bases and J by 1 base, and 9 bases separated the two germline ends. This CDR3 spans 13 amino acids. The CDR3 region is CASRAHSQETQYF. The CDR3 coding sequence is TGTGCCAGCAGAGCTCACAGCCAAGAGACCCAGTACTTC. Together with reference TRBV28 and TRBJ2-5, the CDR3 gives the full variable domain: DVKVTQSSRYLVKRTGEKVFLECVQDMDHENMFWYRQDPGLGLRLIYFSYDVKMKEKGDIPEGYSVSREKKERFSLILESASTNQTSMYLCASRAHSQETQYFGPGTRLLVL.

V and J are TRBV30 and TRBJ2-1, with 7 bases that match TRBD2. Germline CDR1 and CDR2: GTSNPN and SVGIG (reference sequence). This CDR3 is 14 amino acids long. The V gene end was trimmed by 2 bases and the J gene end by 6 bases; junction bases not matched to a gene: 7. CDR3 nucleotides: TGTGCCTGGAGTTCATGGCGGGAGTTCAATGAGCAGTTCTTC. Translated, it gives CAWSSWREFNEQFF. The full variable domain, completed using reference TRBV30 and TRBJ2-1, is SQTIHQWPATLVQPVGSPLSLECTVEGTSNPNLYWYRQAAGRGLQLLFYSVGIGQISSEVPQNLSASRPQDRQFILSSKKLLLSDSGFYLCAWSSWREFNEQFFGPGTRLTVL.

This clonotype was found a few times. The chain employs TRBV5-1 and TRBJ1-1, with 7 bases aligning to TRBD1. V dropped 0 bases and J dropped 5; count of bases not matched to a gene: 10. Germline lookup yields CDR1 SGHRS and CDR2 YFSETQ. The CDR3 runs 16 residues. CDR3 residues: CASSLAAKGAGTEAFF. CDR3 nucleotide sequence: TGCGCCAGCAGCTTGGCCGCGAAGGGGGCGGGTACTGAAGCTTTCTTT.

The chain couples TRBV7-9 to TRBJ2-3; 7 nucleotides agree with TRBD2. Trimming removed 5 bases from V and 2 bases from J; junction bases left unmatched: 13. The CDR3 runs 17 residues. The germline V gene encodes CDR1 SEHNR and CDR2 FQNEAQ (reference sequence). As DNA, the CDR3 is TGTGCCAGCAGCCCCATAAAGGCGGGGGAGTTCACAGATACGCAGTATTTT. Amino acids: CASSPIKAGEFTDTQYF.

The CDR3 DNA follows: TGCGCCAGCAGCTTGGCCGGGGTAGGTGGTACTGAAGCTTTCTTT. Its translation is CASSLAGVGGTEAFF. The chain employs TRBV5-1 and TRBJ1-1; D unresolved. This CDR3 contains 15 residues. Germline CDR1 SGHRS, CDR2 YFSETQ. V lost 0 bases to trimming and J lost 5 bases, with 14 bases between them.

In its sample, this clonotype was seen a few times. The V call is TRBV7-9, the J call TRBJ2-2; D unclear. Germline V gene sequence: CDR1 SEHNR, CDR2 FQNEAQ (reference sequence). This CDR3 has 13 residues. V lost 1 base and J lost 9, with 9 bases in between. CDR3 residues: CASSLDDIRELFF. In nucleotides, the CDR3 is TGTGCCAGCAGCTTAGATGACATTCGGGAGCTGTTTTTT.

The J gene is TRBJ2-5, the V gene TRBV5-1; D might be TRBD1 (5 bases). The length of the CDR3 is 15 residues. Germline CDR1 is SGHRS and CDR2 is YFSETQ. Trimming removed 4 bases from V and 2 bases from J, with 15 bases in between. The CDR3 sequence: CASSPVGAAQETQYF. CDR3 in DNA: TGCGCCAGCAGCCCCGTAGGGGCAGCACAAGAGACCCAGTACTTC.

The chain recombines TRBV6-2 or TRBV6-3 with TRBJ1-5, with 12 bases matching TRBD1. CDR3 length: 18 residues. V was pared by 2 bases and J by 0 bases, with 5 bases of the junction left unmatched. The germline V gene encodes CDR1 MNHEY and CDR2 SVGEGT. This chain's CDR3 is CASSYPGQGALSNQPQHF. The CDR3 DNA is TGTGCCAGCAGTTACCCGGGACAGGGGGCTCTTAGCAATCAGCCCCAGCATTTT.

This clonotype came up a few times. The chain employs TRBV10-3 and TRBJ2-4; 7 nucleotides match TRBD2. Germline CDR1 reads ENHRY; CDR2 reads SYGVKD. The CDR3 spans 19 residues. Trimming at V came to 0 bases and at J to 0 bases, leaving 11 bases not matched to a gene. The DNA for the CDR3 is TGTGCCATCAGTGAGTCCTTGTCTAGCGGAACGCTAGCCAAAAACATTCAGTACTTC. Translating it yields CAISESLSSGTLAKNIQYF.

This clonotype was observed a handful of times. This chain links TRBV5-1 with TRBJ2-3; TRBD2 agrees at 9 bases. J lost 2 bases, V lost 4 bases, and 8 bases had no gene match. The germline V gene has CDR1 SGHRS and CDR2 YFSETQ. The CDR3 runs to 16 residues. CDR3 nucleotide sequence: TGCGCCAGCAGCATCGGGACTAGCAGAACCACAGATACGCAGTATTTT. Translation gives CASSIGTSRTTDTQYF. Full variable domain (outside the CDR3, taken from reference TRBV5-1 and TRBJ2-3): KAGVTQTPRYLIKTRGQQVTLSCSPISGHRSVSWYQQTPGQGLQFLFEYFSETQRNKGNFPGRFSGRQFSNSRSEMNVSTLELGDSALYLCASSIGTSRTTDTQYFGPGTRLTVL.

This clonotype appeared a few times. V and J are TRBV12-3 or TRBV12-4 and TRBJ2-7, with D maybe TRBD1 (5 bases). The CDR3 length is 12 residues. V was shortened by 7 bases and J by 6 bases, with 13 bases between the two germline ends. CDR3 bases: TGTGCCAGCACCCGGACATCGGGCGAGCAGTACTTC. Translation gives CASTRTSGEQYF.

This clonotype was detected only a few times. This chain connects TRBV9 to TRBJ2-3, with TRBD2 identical over 9 bases. This CDR3 has 17 residues. With V trimmed by 0 bases and J by 3 bases, 8 bases remained unmatched. The germline V gene has CDR1 SGDLS and CDR2 YYNGEE. The CDR3 protein is CASSVGGGAVGTDTQYF. The CDR3 DNA is TGTGCCAGCAGCGTAGGCGGGGGGGCCGTCGGGACAGATACGCAGTATTTT.

This clonotype has just one count. The chain links TRBV7-6 to TRBJ2-1; either TRBD1 or TRBD2 may supply D (5 bases each). Trimming took off 0 bases at V and 7 bases at J, with 13 bases between the two ends. Germline V gene lookup returns CDR1 SGHVS and CDR2 FNYEAQ. The CDR3 loop spans 15 amino acids. The CDR3 reads CASSLAGDLVNEQFF. Here the CDR3 DNA reads TGTGCCAGCAGCTTAGCGGGGGATCTTGTGAATGAGCAGTTCTTC.

In its sample, this clonotype was seen many times. The rearrangement uses TRBV7-8 and TRBJ1-2, with unresolved D. The V end lost 5 bases, the J end lost 3 bases, and 7 bases lay between the germline ends. The CDR3 totals 12 residues. CDR1 is SGHVS and CDR2 is FQNEAQ in the germline V gene. CDR3 residues: CASSESDYGYTF. The CDR3 nucleotides read TGTGCCAGCAGCGAATCAGACTATGGCTACACCTTC.

This clonotype appeared many times. V is TRBV9 and J is TRBJ2-5; 12 bases map to TRBD2. CDR1 and CDR2 from the germline V gene are SGDLS and YYNGEE. Trimming took 4 bases from V and 2 from J; bases not matched to a gene: 3. The CDR3 covers 15 residues. For the CDR3, the DNA is TGTGCCAGCAGCATAGGACTAGCGGGGCAAGAGACCCAGTACTTC. Residues: CASSIGLAGQETQYF.

This clonotype was counted only a few times. This chain connects TRBV2 to TRBJ2-2; D unclear. Between the trimmed V and J ends, which lost 3 bases and 7 bases, there was a span of 6 bases. This CDR3 region has 12 residues. Germline lookup yields CDR1 SNHLY and CDR2 FYNNEI. Here the CDR3 DNA reads TGTGCCAGCAGTGACTGGGACGGGGAGCTGTTTTTT. This gives the protein CASSDWDGELFF.

Points on this clonotype: A read error may account for a junction end that differs from germline. V usage is TRBV27 and J usage is TRBJ2-7; D not resolved. The germline gives CDR1 MNHEY, CDR2 SMNVEV (reference sequence). CDR3 length equals 12 residues. The CDR3 reads CASSVSPYEQYF. CDR3 bases: TGTGCCAGCAGTGTATCCCCCTACGAGCAGTACTTC.

The chain combines TRBV20-1 with TRBJ2-7, with D unclear. V lost 0 bases, J lost 2 bases, and 11 bases lay in between. The germline gives CDR1 DFQATT, CDR2 SNEGSKA (reference sequence). This CDR3 is built from 14 residues. DNA of the CDR3: TGCAGTGCTAGAGATGTAAGAGTTCCCTACGAGCAGTACTTC. Translated, it gives CSARDVRVPYEQYF.

This clonotype was found once. The chain is built from TRBV4-3 and TRBJ2-1; 11 bases align to TRBD2. Losses at the gene ends were 1 base for V and 9 bases for J; bases not matched to a gene: 8. The germline V gene encodes CDR1 LGHNA and CDR2 YSLEER. The CDR3 sequence is 16 residues long. The CDR3 bases are TGCGCCAGCAGCCAAGGGGGTAGCGGGAGGGCCACTGAGCAGTTCTTC. It specifies CASSQGGSGRATEQFF.